Listed below are T cell receptor beta chains from one sample, sequenced in a study of technical replicates of blood from a few donors. TCRdb's copy holds only in-frame clones and misses some; the assay was immunoSEQ multiplex PCR. The repertoire has about 79,000 clones, 85% to 95% of them found once; the top ten carry 0.25% to 0.3%. The sample comprised T cells isolated from PBMCs. The receptor set was obtained from a human donor in good health. CDR3s include the opening cysteine and the closing phenylalanine or tryptophan. D genes are given only for firm matches. Clone size, where shown, is once, few, many, or a class for clones that have expanded.

TRBV5-1	-	-	TRBJ2-4	TGCGCCAGCAGCTTGGGACTGTGGCCTAAAAACATTCAGTACTTC	CASSLGLWPKNIQYF
TRBV5-6	TRBD1	-	TRBJ2-2	TGTGCCAGCAATTGGGGGACAGGGGCTACCGGGGAGCTGTTTTTT	CASNWGTGATGELFF
TRBV6-1	TRBD2	once	TRBJ2-1	TGTGCCAGCAGTGAGACTAGCGGGGGATCAAAAAACAATGAGCAGTTCTTC	CASSETSGGSKNNEQFF
TRBV7-9	TRBD1	-	TRBJ2-7	TGTGCCAGCAGTTTTATGGACAGGGGGATCTACGAGCAGTACTTC	CASSFMDRGIYEQYF
TRBV15	TRBD1	-	TRBJ2-7	TGTGCCACCAGCAGAGGGGAGACAGGGTCCTACGAGCAGTACTTC	CATSRGETGSYEQYF
TRBV27	TRBD1	-	TRBJ1-1	TGTGCCAGCAGTCCAACGACGACAGGGGCATCTGAAGCTTTCTTT	CASSPTTTGASEAFF
TRBV29-1	-	once	TRBJ2-7	TGCAGCGTTTCTCATTCGGACAGTCCGACCTACGAGCAGTACTTC	CSVSHSDSPTYEQYF
TRBV10-1	-	-	TRBJ2-7	TGCGCCAGCAGTGAGTCGACGCTGGACAGTAGCGGGTCCTACGAGCAGTACTTC	CASSESTLDSSGSYEQYF
TRBV10-3	TRBD2	-	TRBJ2-1	TGTGCCATCGCCGATAGCGGGAAGAGCTCCTACAATGAGCAGTTCTTC	CAIADSGKSSYNEQFF
TRBV27	-	-	TRBJ1-2	TGTGCCAGCAGTGTTCTACAGGGCGATCTCTATGGCTACACCTTC	CASSVLQGDLYGYTF
TRBV6-5	-	-	TRBJ2-3	TGTGCCAGCAGTCAGCGTCGCACAGATACGCAGTATTTT	CASSQRRTDTQYF
TRBV4-1	-	-	TRBJ2-2	TGCGCCAGCCAGCCAGGGGAAGGGGGGGAGATCGGGGAGCTGTTTTTT	CASQPGEGGEIGELFF
TRBV29-1	-	-	TRBJ2-1	TGCAGCGTTGAGAAGCGACTCGTCGACAATGAGCAGTTCTTC	CSVEKRLVDNEQFF
TRBV7-9	-	-	TRBJ1-3	TGTGCCAGCAGCTACGAGACGGGACTCTCTGGAAACACCATATATTTT	CASSYETGLSGNTIYF
TRBV30	TRBD1	-	TRBJ2-7	TGTGCCTGGAGTGGACAGGGGGCCTACGAGCAGTACTTC	CAWSGQGAYEQYF
TRBV5-4	TRBD1	-	TRBJ1-3	TGTGCCAGCAGCGTAGGACAGGGTGGAACTGGAAACACCATATATTTT	CASSVGQGGTGNTIYF
TRBV4-1	-	once	TRBJ2-1	TGCGCCAGCAGCCACGCTTACGTGGGAGATATCTATCTTATGAACAATGAGCAGTTCTTC	CASSHAYVGDIYLMNNEQFF
TRBV28	-	-	TRBJ2-3	TGTGCCAGCAGTGACAGGAGCACAGATACGCAGTATTTT	CASSDRSTDTQYF
TRBV6-5	TRBD2	-	TRBJ2-7	TGTGCCAGCAGTTTCCAGCGGGGGATCTCCTACGAGCAGTACTTC	CASSFQRGISYEQYF
TRBV6-1	-	-	TRBJ1-5	TGTGCCAGCAGTGAAGAAAGGGTGGGAGTCCAGCCCCAGCATTTT	CASSEERVGVQPQHF
TRBV10-3	-	-	TRBJ2-5	TGTGCCACCCTACAGGCTCGGGGGATCGAAGAGACCCAGTACTTC	CATLQARGIEETQYF
TRBV28	-	-	TRBJ2-7	TGTGCCAGCATAGGGCCGACGGACTTCTCCTACGAGCAGTACTTC	CASIGPTDFSYEQYF
TRBV6-6	TRBD1	-	TRBJ2-5	TGTGCCAGCAGTTTATCGACAGGGGGTGAGACCCAGTACTTC	CASSLSTGGETQYF
TRBV4-1	-	once	TRBJ1-1	TGCGCCAGCAGCCAAGATCCCCCCGGACAGATGAACACTGAAGCTTTCTTT	CASSQDPPGQMNTEAFF
TRBV9	-	-	TRBJ2-2	TGTGCCAGCAGCGTGGCCCAGCTAGACGCCGGGACATGGGAGCTGTTTTTT	CASSVAQLDAGTWELFF
TRBV19	-	-	TRBJ2-1	TGTGCCAGTAGTTCTGGGGGCGCGAGTCACAATGAGCAGTTCTTC	CASSSGGASHNEQFF
TRBV30	-	-	TRBJ1-5	TGTGCCTGGAGGCGTTCCGGCAATCAGCCCCAGCATTTT	CAWRRSGNQPQHF
TRBV5-1	-	-	TRBJ2-2	TGCGCCAGCAGCTTCAGGGGATTGAACACCGGGGAGCTGTTTTTT	CASSFRGLNTGELFF
TRBV10-3	TRBD2	once	TRBJ2-7	TGTGCCATCAGTGGGACTAGTGGGAGAGAGCAGTACTTC	CAISGTSGREQYF
TRBV30	-	-	TRBJ2-5	TGTGCCTGGGTTAAACTAGCTTCCGAGACCCAGTACTTC	CAWVKLASETQYF
TRBV29-1	TRBD2	-	TRBJ2-1	TGCAGCGTTGGGGCTAGCGGGAGGCCTGCCATTATCAATGAGCAGTTCTTC	CSVGASGRPAIINEQFF
TRBV19	-	-	TRBJ1-1	TGTGCCAGTAGTTGGCAGGGAATGGCTGAAGCTTTCTTT	CASSWQGMAEAFF
TRBV5-5	-	-	TRBJ2-7	TGTGCCAGCAGCTTGGTTCAGAGGTACGAGCAGTACTTC	CASSLVQRYEQYF
TRBV27	-	once	TRBJ2-5	TGTGCCAGCAGTTTAACCGCAGGGTGGATCCAAGAGACCCAGTACTTC	CASSLTAGWIQETQYF
TRBV11-2	-	-	TRBJ2-7	TGTGCCAGCACCCACCCCGGACTCCTACCCTACGAGCAGTACTTC	CASTHPGLLPYEQYF
TRBV6-5	-	once	TRBJ1-5	TGTGCCAGCAGTTCGGACAGAAGCAATCAGCCCCAGCATTTT	CASSSDRSNQPQHF
TRBV7-9	TRBD2	once	TRBJ2-3	TGTGCCAGCAGCATAAGAAGACTAGCGGCCCAGGGAGATACGCAGTATTTT	CASSIRRLAAQGDTQYF
TRBV20-1	TRBD1	once	TRBJ2-7	TGCAGTGCTAGGGGGGACAGGGAGCAGTACTTC	CSARGDREQYF
TRBV5-1	TRBD1	-	TRBJ1-2	TGCGCCAGCAGCTTGGGGGGACAGCTTAACTATGGCTACACCTTC	CASSLGGQLNYGYTF
TRBV6-5	-	-	TRBJ1-5	TGTGCGGGGAAACAGGGAAGGTATCAGCCCCAGCATTTT	CAGKQGRYQPQHF
TRBV6-6	-	once	TRBJ2-1	TGTGCCAGCAGCTGGACTGTGGACAGCGACAATGAGCAGTTCTTC	CASSWTVDSDNEQFF
TRBV19	-	-	TRBJ1-5	TGTGCCAGTAGTATAGGCCAGAGGGGCAATCAGCCCCAGCATTTT	CASSIGQRGNQPQHF
TRBV2	TRBD1	-	TRBJ1-2	TGTGCCAGCAAAATCGAGACAGGGGATTACTATGGCTACACCTTC	CASKIETGDYYGYTF
TRBV14	-	-	TRBJ1-2	TGTGCCAGCAGTTCCACGGGGAACTATGGCTACACCTTC	CASSSTGNYGYTF
TRBV18	-	-	TRBJ2-3	TGTGCCAGCTCACCGCCGGGGGCAGATACGCAGTATTTT	CASSPPGADTQYF
TRBV6-1	-	-	TRBJ2-7	TGTGCCAGCAGTGGGGGCACATTAGGTTACGAGCAGTACTTC	CASSGGTLGYEQYF
TRBV6-5	TRBD1	-	TRBJ1-2	TGTGCCAGCAGGTCCGACAGGGGAAACTATGGCTACACCTTC	CASRSDRGNYGYTF
TRBV20-1	TRBD2	-	TRBJ2-7	TGCAGTGTCCTAGCGGGCTACGAGCAGTACTTC	CSVLAGYEQYF
TRBV19	-	-	TRBJ1-1	TGTGCCAGTAGCACGGGACACTGGAACACTGAAGCTTTCTTT	CASSTGHWNTEAFF
TRBV6-5	-	once	TRBJ2-7	TGTGCCAGCAGACCCTCGCTCGGCGAGCAGTACTTC	CASRPSLGEQYF